The clone carrying this T cell receptor (beta chain) was counted between two and nine times. Its antigen remains unidentified. The data derive from a study of vaccination and CD4 T cells after COVID-19. About the study: Overlapping spike peptides of SARS-CoV-2, HCoV-NL63, HCoV-OC43 and HCoV-229E were used, and cells were stimulated with them.

Documented treatment: roughly 10-day PBMC culture with coronavirus spike peptide pools or control peptides (ViraFEST assay). Peptide pool stimulation in ViraFEST expanded antigen-specific T cells, whose TCRs were then sequenced. With the Oncomine TCR Beta short-read assay, DNA from cultured CD4+ T cells was sequenced. TCRdb passed the PCR reads through MiXCR, listing each CDR3 protein once. This sample carries some 3,500 distinct CDR3 sequences, about 40% of them seen once, and the ten largest clones take roughly 30%. This TCR derives from a human donor who had recovered from COVID-19. Sequencing input: CD4+ T cells from blood, cultured in vitro.

DNA for the CDR3: TGTGCCAGTAGTATAGTAATAGCGGGAGCGAATGAGCAGTTCTTC. It encodes CASSIVIAGANEQFF. The chain joins TRBV19 to TRBJ2-1, with TRBD2 matching over 9 bases. J was trimmed by 7 bases and V by 1 base; bases with no gene match: 5. Looked up from germline, CDR1 is LNHDA and CDR2 is SQIVND (reference sequence). The CDR3 is made up of 15 amino acids.